The clone carrying this T cell receptor beta chain has a count of ten or more. Antigen: not known. These data come from a study of HIV-infected patients and healthy controls. Study-level findings and limits: Study cohorts differed slightly in age and sex, but this did not explain diversity differences. HIV-infected patients and controls differed significantly in mean usage of eight alpha and eight beta V genes.

All unsorted peripheral T cells were captured because whole blood was used without fractionation. Approximately 500 ng RNA was reverse transcribed with alpha and beta constant-region primers. Using multiplexing indices, alpha and beta chain libraries were generated apart by chain-specific third strand synthesis. The cDNA received a 5' RACE adapter containing a random hexamer plus an SP2 sequencing primer site. TCRdb re-called the 5' RACE reads through MiXCR, storing one row per CDR3 protein. The profile shows around 18,000 distinct CDR3 sequences, around 10% of them singletons. This CDR3 is 16 amino acids long. Trimming cost V 4 bases and J 2 bases; bases outside gene matches: 4. CDR1 and CDR2 (germline): MNHNY, SVGAGI (reference sequence).

The receptor was isolated from an adult in good health. The sequenced material came from blood. The gene calls are TRBV6-6 and TRBJ2-1; 11 nucleotides line up with TRBD2. CDR3 DNA sequence: TGTGCCAGCAGTTCCACGACTAGCGGGACCTACAATGAGCAGTTCTTC. Its protein is CASSSTTSGTYNEQFF.